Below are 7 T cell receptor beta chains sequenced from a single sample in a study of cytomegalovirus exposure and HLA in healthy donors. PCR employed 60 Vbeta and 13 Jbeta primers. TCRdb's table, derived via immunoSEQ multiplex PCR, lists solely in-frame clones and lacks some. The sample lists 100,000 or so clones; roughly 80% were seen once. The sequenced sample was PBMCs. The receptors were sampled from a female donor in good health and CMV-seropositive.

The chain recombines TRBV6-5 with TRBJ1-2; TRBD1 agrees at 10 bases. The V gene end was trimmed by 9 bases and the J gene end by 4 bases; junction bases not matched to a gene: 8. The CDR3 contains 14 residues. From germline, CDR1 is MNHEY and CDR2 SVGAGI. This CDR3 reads CASRQGAVAYGYTF. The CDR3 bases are TGTGCCAGTCGACAGGGGGCAGTTGCCTATGGCTACACCTTC.

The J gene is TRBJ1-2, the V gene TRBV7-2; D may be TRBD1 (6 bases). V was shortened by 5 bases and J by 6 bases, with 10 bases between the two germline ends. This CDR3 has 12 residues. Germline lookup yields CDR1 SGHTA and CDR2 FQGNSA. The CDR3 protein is CASSANRDGYTF. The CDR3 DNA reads TGTGCCAGCAGCGCAAACAGGGATGGCTACACCTTC.

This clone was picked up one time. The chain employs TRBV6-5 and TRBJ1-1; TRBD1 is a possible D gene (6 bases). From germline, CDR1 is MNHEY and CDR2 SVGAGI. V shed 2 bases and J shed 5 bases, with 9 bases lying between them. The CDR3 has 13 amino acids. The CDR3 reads CASSYGGLTEAFF. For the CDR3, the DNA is TGTGCCAGCAGTTACGGGGGCCTTACTGAAGCTTTCTTT.

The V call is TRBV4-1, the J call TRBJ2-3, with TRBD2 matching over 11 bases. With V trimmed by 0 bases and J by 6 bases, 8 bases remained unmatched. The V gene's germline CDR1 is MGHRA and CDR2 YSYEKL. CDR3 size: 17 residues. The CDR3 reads CASSQDGRASGRDTQYF. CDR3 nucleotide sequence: TGCGCCAGCAGCCAAGATGGCCGGGCTAGCGGGAGGGATACGCAGTATTTT.

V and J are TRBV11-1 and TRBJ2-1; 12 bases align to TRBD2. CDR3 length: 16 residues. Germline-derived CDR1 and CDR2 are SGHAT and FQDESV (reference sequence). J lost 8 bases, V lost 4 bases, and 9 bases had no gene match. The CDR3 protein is CASSSRLAGAGDEQFF. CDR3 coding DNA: TGTGCCAGCAGCTCCCGACTAGCGGGAGCCGGGGATGAGCAGTTCTTC.

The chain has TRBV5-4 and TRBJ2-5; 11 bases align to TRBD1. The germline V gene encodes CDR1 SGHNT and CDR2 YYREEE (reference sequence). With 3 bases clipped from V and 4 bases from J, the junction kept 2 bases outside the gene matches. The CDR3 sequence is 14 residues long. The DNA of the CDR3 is TGTGCCAGCAGCTGGGACAGGGGGGGAGAGACCCAGTACTTC. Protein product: CASSWDRGGETQYF.

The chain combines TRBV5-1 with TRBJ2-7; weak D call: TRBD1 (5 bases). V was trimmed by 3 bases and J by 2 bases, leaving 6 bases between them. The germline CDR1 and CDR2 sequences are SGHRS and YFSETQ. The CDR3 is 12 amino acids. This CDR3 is CASSWGAYEQYF. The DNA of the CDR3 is TGCGCCAGCAGCTGGGGCGCCTACGAGCAGTACTTC.